The clone carrying this T cell receptor (beta chain) was observed a handful of times. Since it is a stray read in a library aimed at alpha chains, this beta chain has a size that is not meaningful. The data belong to a study of spatial heterogeneity in lung cancer. CDR3 length equals 17 residues. J gave up 0 bases and V 6 bases, and 14 bases lay outside the gene matches. Germline V gene sequence: CDR1 MDHEN, CDR2 SYDVKM. Specified time point: sample taken at primary tumor resection. Material for sequencing was whole RNA from tumor, nontumor lung or frozen PBMC, left unsorted. A unique molecular identifier was attached to every TCR cDNA molecule. TCRdb re-called the 5' RACE reads through MiXCR, storing one row per CDR3 protein. Of about 240 distinct CDR3 sequences listed, roughly half are singletons.

The chain recombines TRBV28 with TRBJ2-7; TRBD1 matches 7 bases. The sequences come from PBMCs, collected at surgery. The clonotype comes from a male donor with early-stage non-small cell lung cancer. The CDR3 DNA reads TGTGCCAGCAGCCCTGCGTCGGGTCAGGGGGTCTCCTACGAGCAGTACTTC. It is translated as CASSPASGQGVSYEQYF. The entire variable domain, with the rest obtained from reference TRBV28 and TRBJ2-7, is as follows: DVKVTQSSRYLVKRTGEKVFLECVQDMDHENMFWYRQDPGLGLRLIYFSYDVKMKEKGDIPEGYSVSREKKERFSLILESASTNQTSMYLCASSPASGQGVSYEQYFGPGTRLTVT.